This T cell receptor (beta chain) was sequenced for a study of shared clonotypes between healthy human individuals. Study information: Three plates each covered CD4 naive and memory; CD8 naive two, CD8 memory one.

Naive CD8 isolation took CD45RO-negative cells positively selected for CCR7 and excluded terminally differentiated effector memory CD45RA+ cells. The donors were adults (healthy and HIV-negative) with no recent acute infections or vaccinations. Study findings and constraints: Memory subsets had estimated richness that was generally smaller than that of naive subsets.

Concerning this clone itself: Its antigen is undetermined.

Trimming pared 2 bases from V and 3 bases from J, leaving 10 bases between. The CDR3 contains 14 residues. From germline, CDR1 is MNHEY and CDR2 SMNVEV (reference sequence). Assay execution proceeded at the deep level. Only in-frame clones appear in the TCRdb table, and some are missing; sequencing was by immunoSEQ multiplex PCR. The repertoire consists of about 590,000 clones, with 95% to 96% occurring once and the leading ten covering around 0.097%. The TCR originated in a woman in her 30s in good health. This chain uses TRBV27 with TRBJ1-1; possible D gene TRBD1, 6 bases. Sequencing used naive CD8+ T cells sorted from blood. This CDR3 reads CASSLVEGDTEAFF. The CDR3, as DNA: TGTGCCAGCAGTTTAGTCGAGGGGGACACTGAAGCTTTCTTT.